These 8 T cell receptor beta chains share one sample of origin, sequenced in a study of post-analysis software for immune sequencing data. Incorporated into the TCR beta cDNA libraries were unique molecular identifiers, which served to reduce PCR and sequencing biases. Using its own MiXCR run on the PCR reads, TCRdb lists one record per CDR3 protein. The sample yields approximately 630,000 distinct CDR3 sequences, 55% to 70% seen once. General observations from the study: A few TRBV segments occurring more often in patients than controls included TRBV5-6, TRBV5-1 and TRBV20-1.

Their cognate antigens are unknown. Sequencing was carried out using blood. All receptors derive from a girl under 10 years old with multiple sclerosis.

The chain joins TRBV29-1 to TRBJ1-2; 9 positions agree with TRBD1. With V trimmed by 8 bases and J by 2 bases, 6 bases remained unmatched. The CDR3 has 13 residues. The germline gives CDR1 SQVTM, CDR2 ANQGSEA. The CDR3, as DNA: TGCAGCACCCCCGGGACAGGGAACTATGGCTACACCTTC. Its protein product is CSTPGTGNYGYTF.

The V call is TRBV20-1, the J call TRBJ2-3, with 10 bases aligning to TRBD2. CDR1 and CDR2 (germline): DFQATT, SNEGSKA (reference sequence). Trimming removed 1 base from V and 2 bases from J; junction bases left unmatched: 3. This CDR3 has 15 amino acids. The CDR3 loop is CSARGLAGITDTQYF. In DNA, the CDR3 is TGCAGTGCTAGAGGACTAGCGGGTATCACAGATACGCAGTATTTT.

This chain joins TRBV29-1 and TRBJ2-3; D tentatively reads TRBD1 or TRBD2 (5 bases each). The CDR3 spans 12 residues. V lost 5 bases and J lost 3, with 9 bases in between. Per the germline V gene, CDR1 is SQVTM and CDR2 is ANQGSEA. CDR3 nucleotide sequence: TGCAGCGTTAGGGACCCAACAGATACGCAGTATTTT. This codes for CSVRDPTDTQYF.

V gene TRBV7-9 combines with J gene TRBJ1-1, with D possibly being TRBD1 (5 bases). Trimming pared 4 bases from V and 0 bases from J, leaving 18 bases between. Germline V gives CDR1 SEHNR, CDR2 FQNEAQ (reference sequence). CDR3 length equals 17 residues. The CDR3 reads CASSSLVPTAVNTEAFF. DNA for the CDR3: TGTGCCAGCAGCTCCCTAGTCCCGACAGCCGTGAACACTGAAGCTTTCTTT.

The rearrangement uses TRBV28 and TRBJ2-1; D is possibly TRBD1 or TRBD2 (5 bases each). V dropped 2 bases and J dropped 7 bases, with 9 bases sitting between them. CDR1 is MDHEN, CDR2 SYDVKM, per germline. The CDR3 is 13 residues long. CDR3 in amino acids: CASSLDGANEQFF. The CDR3 region has the DNA TGTGCCAGCAGTTTAGACGGGGCGAATGAGCAGTTCTTC.

This clonotype was seen only once. This sequence joins TRBV11-3 and TRBJ2-1; D is perhaps TRBD1 or TRBD2 (5 bases each). Germline CDR1 is SGHNT and CDR2 is YENEEA. V was cut by 1 base and J by 5 bases, with 12 bases left in between. The CDR3 totals 15 residues. CDR3 loop: CASSLARDADNEQFF. Here the CDR3 DNA reads TGTGCCAGCAGCTTAGCCCGGGACGCCGACAATGAGCAGTTCTTC.

Worth noting for this clonotype: A read error may produce the germline difference seen at one junction end. The chain employs TRBV6-6 and TRBJ2-1; a weak D match, TRBD2 (5 bases). This CDR3 has 14 amino acids. Germline CDR1 MNHNY, CDR2 SVGAGI (reference sequence). CDR3 coding DNA: TGTGCCAGCACGCCAGCGGCATCCTACAATGAGCGGTTCTTC. Translating gives CASTPAASYNERFF.

The table lists this clonotype with a few counts. The chain uses TRBV20-1 and TRBJ2-7, with D perhaps matching TRBD1 (5 bases). Germline V lookup: CDR1 DFQATT, CDR2 SNEGSKA (reference sequence). The CDR3 contains 12 residues. Trimming took 3 bases from V and 5 from J, leaving 11 bases between them. As DNA, the CDR3 is TGCAGTGCTAGCAGGGTTCAGAACGAGCAGTACTTC. It yields the protein CSASRVQNEQYF.